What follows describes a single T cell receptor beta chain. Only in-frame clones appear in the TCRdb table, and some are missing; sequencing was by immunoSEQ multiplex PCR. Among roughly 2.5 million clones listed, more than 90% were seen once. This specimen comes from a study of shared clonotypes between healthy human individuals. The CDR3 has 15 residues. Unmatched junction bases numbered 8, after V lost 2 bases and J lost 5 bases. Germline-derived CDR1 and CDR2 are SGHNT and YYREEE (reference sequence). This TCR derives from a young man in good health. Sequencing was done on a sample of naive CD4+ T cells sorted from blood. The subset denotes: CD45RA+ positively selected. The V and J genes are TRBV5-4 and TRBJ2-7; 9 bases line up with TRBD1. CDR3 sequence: CASSLGGTGRNEQYF. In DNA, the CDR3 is TGTGCCAGCAGCTTAGGGGGGACAGGGAGGAACGAGCAGTACTTC. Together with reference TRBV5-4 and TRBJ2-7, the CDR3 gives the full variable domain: ETGVTQSPTHLIKTRGQQVTLRCSSQSGHNTVSWYQQALGQGPQFIFQYYREEENGRGNFPPRFSGLQFPNYSSELNVNALELDDSALYLCASSLGGTGRNEQYFGPGTRLTVT.